Each of the 17 T cell receptor beta chains below was sequenced from the same sample in a study of cytomegalovirus exposure and HLA in healthy donors (dated by TCRdb to between 2016 and 2019). The library was made by the immunoSEQ multiplex PCR assay. Held by TCRdb, this immuneACCESS table contains in-frame sequences only and omits some clones. Under half of the omission traces to an unresolved V gene where checked; the cause of the rest is unknown. The sample yields roughly 60,000 clones; roughly 94% were counted once. The top ten hold roughly 6.3% of the sample. Sequencing used PBMCs. These receptors were taken from a woman in her late teens or twenties in good health and CMV-seropositive.

This chain links TRBV1 with TRBJ2-1; the DNA was not used to check the table's D call, TRBD2. TRBV1 is shown as a pseudogene. CDR3 size: 19 residues. The CDR3 coding sequence is TGCACCAGCAGCCAAGACTCCTGGAAGCGGGGGGTTGCCTACAATGAGCAGTTCTTC. Translating it yields CTSSQDSWKRGVAYNEQFF.

The chain uses TRBV6-1 and TRBJ1-4, with D uncertain. The germline CDR1 and CDR2 sequences are MNHNS and SASEGT. The ends were cut back, 4 bases at V and 8 bases at J, with 17 bases in the middle. This CDR3 is 15 amino acids long. The CDR3 region is CASSVTLELSEKLFF. The DNA for the CDR3 is TGTGCCAGCAGTGTAACACTAGAACTGTCGGAAAAACTGTTTTTT.

The chain joins TRBV28 to TRBJ2-7; 7 bases agree with TRBD1. From germline, CDR1 is MDHEN and CDR2 SYDVKM. The CDR3 totals 14 residues. V lost 8 bases to trimming and J lost 2 bases; unmatched junction nucleotides: 9. The CDR3 DNA follows: TGTGCCAGCGGGACGGACAGGACTCCCTACGAGCAGTACTTC. It yields the protein CASGTDRTPYEQYF. The complete variable domain, with remaining parts taken from reference TRBV28 and TRBJ2-7, reads DVKVTQSSRYLVKRTGEKVFLECVQDMDHENMFWYRQDPGLGLRLIYFSYDVKMKEKGDIPEGYSVSREKKERFSLILESASTNQTSMYLCASGTDRTPYEQYFGPGTRLTVT.

J is TRBJ2-5 and V is TRBV5-4, with 7 bases identical to TRBD1. From germline, CDR1 is SGHNT and CDR2 YYREEE (reference sequence). The CDR3 runs to 14 residues. The J segment lost 5 bases and the V segment lost 4 bases, leaving 8 bases of the junction unmatched. CDR3 coding DNA: TGTGCCAGCAGCCTAGGGGGCAGGGGCGAGACCCAGTACTTC. Translation: CASSLGGRGETQYF.

This sequence joins TRBV21-1 and TRBJ1-4. TRBV21-1 is recorded as a pseudogene. The CDR3 runs 15 residues. The CDR3 region has the DNA TGTGCCATCCCCCCAGGGAGGGAAACTAATGAAAAACTGTTTTTT. This translates into CAIPPGRETNEKLFF.

The rearrangement joins TRBV7-3 to TRBJ2-7, with TRBD2 matching over 9 bases. This CDR3 has 14 amino acids. V was pared by 5 bases and J by 4 bases, with 6 bases of the junction left unmatched. Germline loops: CDR1 SGHTA, CDR2 FQGTGA. DNA for the CDR3: TGTGCCAGCAGCCCCGGGGCGGGGGGGTACGAGCAGTACTTC. Encoded protein: CASSPGAGGYEQYF.

This clone came up once. The rearrangement joins TRBV18 to TRBJ2-2, with D maybe TRBD1 (6 bases). The V end was cut by 1 base, the J end by 1 base, with 16 bases between. CDR1 is KGHSH, CDR2 LQKENI, per germline. The CDR3 has 18 residues. The CDR3 region is CASSPLNVGTKNTGELFF. DNA for the CDR3: TGTGCCAGCTCACCACTAAATGTTGGGACAAAGAACACCGGGGAGCTGTTTTTT.

The chain combines TRBV4-1 with TRBJ1-4; no reliable D call. The germline V gene has CDR1 MGHRA and CDR2 YSYEKL. The CDR3 loop spans 13 amino acids. Trimming took off 4 bases at V and 5 bases at J, with 8 bases between the two ends. CDR3 sequence: CASSPGLNEKLFF. DNA of the CDR3: TGCGCCAGCAGCCCTGGGCTCAATGAAAAACTGTTTTTT.

This rearrangement joins TRBV27 to TRBJ2-3; maybe TRBD2 (5 bases). The CDR3 has 14 residues. Per germline, CDR1 MNHEY and CDR2 SMNVEV (reference sequence). V was clipped by 0 bases and J by 4 bases, with 8 bases between them. The DNA for the CDR3 is TGTGCCAGCAGTTTATCGAGAGGGTCAGATACGCAGTATTTT. Protein sequence: CASSLSRGSDTQYF.

This clone was seen only once. The chain employs TRBV27 and TRBJ2-7, with 7 bases fitting TRBD2. With 1 base clipped from V and 2 bases from J, the junction kept 5 bases outside the gene matches. The germline gives CDR1 MNHEY, CDR2 SMNVEV (reference sequence). There are 15 residues in the CDR3. The CDR3 nucleotides read TGTGCCAGCAGTTTATATCGGGGGGTCCCCTACGAGCAGTACTTC. As protein: CASSLYRGVPYEQYF.

This clone was seen only once. This chain uses TRBV29-1 with TRBJ2-6, with no clear D. The CDR3 loop spans 18 amino acids. Trimming took off 6 bases at V and 0 bases at J, with 21 bases between the two ends. CDR1 SQVTM and CDR2 ANQGSEA come from the germline V gene. CDR3 region: CSVRPFKSSSSGANVLTF. The CDR3 DNA follows: TGCAGCGTGAGGCCATTCAAGTCCTCTAGCTCTGGGGCCAACGTCCTGACTTTC.

This chain links TRBV15 with TRBJ2-1, with TRBD1 as a possible D gene (6 bases). Germline loops: CDR1 LNHNV, CDR2 YYDKDF (reference sequence). CDR3 length: 20 amino acids. V was clipped by 2 bases and J by 0 bases, with 23 bases between them. Written as DNA, the CDR3 is TGTGCCACCAGCAGACCCACGGGGAGAGACAGGCGGAGCTCCTACAATGAGCAGTTCTTC. Encoded protein: CATSRPTGRDRRSSYNEQFF.

The chain is built from TRBV6-4 and TRBJ2-3, with D unresolved. Germline values: CDR1 MRHNA, CDR2 SNTAGT. Deletions cut 3 bases from V and 0 bases from J, with 4 bases between. The CDR3 spans 13 residues. CDR3 sequence (DNA): TGTGCCAGCAGTGAGTCTAGCACAGATACGCAGTATTTT. This sequence encodes CASSESSTDTQYF.

This chain joins TRBV4-1 and TRBJ2-1; the D is unclear. CDR1 and CDR2 (germline): MGHRA, YSYEKL. The CDR3 contains 15 residues. Deletions cut 4 bases from V and 0 bases from J, with 10 bases between. Here the CDR3 reads CASSPILTSYNEQFF. CDR3 DNA: TGCGCCAGCAGCCCGATACTTACCTCCTACAATGAGCAGTTCTTC.

The CDR3 DNA reads TGCAGTGCTAGTAGAGGACAGCCCCAGCATTTT. Translated: CSASRGQPQHF. V and J are TRBV20-1 and TRBJ1-5; D unclear. The CDR3 is 11 amino acids. Trimming shortened V by 3 bases and J by 7 bases, and 7 bases separated the two germline ends. Per the germline V gene, CDR1 is DFQATT and CDR2 is SNEGSKA (reference sequence).

The gene calls are TRBV7-9 and TRBJ1-1; possible D gene TRBD1, 5 bases. V dropped 8 bases and J dropped 10 bases, with 14 bases sitting between them. The CDR3 consists of 11 residues. Germline-derived CDR1 and CDR2 are SEHNR and FQNEAQ (reference sequence). CDR3 in amino acids: CASGPAGGAFF. CDR3 in DNA: TGTGCCAGCGGCCCCGCGGGGGGAGCTTTCTTT.

The chain has TRBV19 and TRBJ1-4, with D tentatively TRBD1 (6 bases). The V end lost 6 bases, the J end lost 0 bases, and 11 bases lay between the germline ends. Germline CDR1 reads LNHDA; CDR2 reads SQIVND (reference sequence). The CDR3 covers 15 residues. CDR3 loop: CASREQGPTNEKLFF. Written as DNA, the CDR3 is TGTGCCAGTAGGGAACAGGGCCCAACTAATGAAAAACTGTTTTTT.